The clone carrying this TCR beta chain has a handful of counts. The antigen is undetermined. This entry belongs to a study of beta chain features in type 1 diabetes. As for the study in general: When patients were set against healthy donors, age, gender and cell yields were similar. Examination spanned around 110 million sorted cells from all samples. Study-wide points: Type 1 diabetes patients had TCRB CDR3s that were shorter (moderately but significantly so) in all four CD4+ subsets.

The authors took one heparinised blood draw, averaging approximately 120 mL, from each donor. Sorting with CD45RO/CCR7/CD25/CD127/CD95/CD27 yielded naive, central memory, regulatory and stem-like memory CD4+ cells. The sequenced template was cDNA made from the entire isolated RNA. TCRdb's copy holds only in-frame clones and misses some; the assay was immunoSEQ multiplex PCR. Among hundreds of thousands of clones listed, roughly 11% were seen once. This CDR3 has 15 residues. V trimming: 4 bases; J trimming: 0 bases; junction bases outside the gene matches: 3. Germline CDR1 reads SGHNT; CDR2 reads YYREEE (reference sequence).

The clonotype originates from a man aged 30-40 years with type 1 diabetes. The rearrangement uses TRBV5-4 and TRBJ2-1; 8 bases agree with TRBD1. Sequenced input: naive CD4+ T cells from blood. The chain's CDR3 is CASSRTGSSYNEQFF. The CDR3 DNA sequence: TGTGCCAGCAGCCGGACAGGGAGCTCCTACAATGAGCAGTTCTTC. The variable domain in full, with the rest retrieved from reference TRBV5-4 and TRBJ2-1, is ETGVTQSPTHLIKTRGQQVTLRCSSQSGHNTVSWYQQALGQGPQFIFQYYREEENGRGNFPPRFSGLQFPNYSSELNVNALELDDSALYLCASSRTGSSYNEQFFGPGTRLTVL.